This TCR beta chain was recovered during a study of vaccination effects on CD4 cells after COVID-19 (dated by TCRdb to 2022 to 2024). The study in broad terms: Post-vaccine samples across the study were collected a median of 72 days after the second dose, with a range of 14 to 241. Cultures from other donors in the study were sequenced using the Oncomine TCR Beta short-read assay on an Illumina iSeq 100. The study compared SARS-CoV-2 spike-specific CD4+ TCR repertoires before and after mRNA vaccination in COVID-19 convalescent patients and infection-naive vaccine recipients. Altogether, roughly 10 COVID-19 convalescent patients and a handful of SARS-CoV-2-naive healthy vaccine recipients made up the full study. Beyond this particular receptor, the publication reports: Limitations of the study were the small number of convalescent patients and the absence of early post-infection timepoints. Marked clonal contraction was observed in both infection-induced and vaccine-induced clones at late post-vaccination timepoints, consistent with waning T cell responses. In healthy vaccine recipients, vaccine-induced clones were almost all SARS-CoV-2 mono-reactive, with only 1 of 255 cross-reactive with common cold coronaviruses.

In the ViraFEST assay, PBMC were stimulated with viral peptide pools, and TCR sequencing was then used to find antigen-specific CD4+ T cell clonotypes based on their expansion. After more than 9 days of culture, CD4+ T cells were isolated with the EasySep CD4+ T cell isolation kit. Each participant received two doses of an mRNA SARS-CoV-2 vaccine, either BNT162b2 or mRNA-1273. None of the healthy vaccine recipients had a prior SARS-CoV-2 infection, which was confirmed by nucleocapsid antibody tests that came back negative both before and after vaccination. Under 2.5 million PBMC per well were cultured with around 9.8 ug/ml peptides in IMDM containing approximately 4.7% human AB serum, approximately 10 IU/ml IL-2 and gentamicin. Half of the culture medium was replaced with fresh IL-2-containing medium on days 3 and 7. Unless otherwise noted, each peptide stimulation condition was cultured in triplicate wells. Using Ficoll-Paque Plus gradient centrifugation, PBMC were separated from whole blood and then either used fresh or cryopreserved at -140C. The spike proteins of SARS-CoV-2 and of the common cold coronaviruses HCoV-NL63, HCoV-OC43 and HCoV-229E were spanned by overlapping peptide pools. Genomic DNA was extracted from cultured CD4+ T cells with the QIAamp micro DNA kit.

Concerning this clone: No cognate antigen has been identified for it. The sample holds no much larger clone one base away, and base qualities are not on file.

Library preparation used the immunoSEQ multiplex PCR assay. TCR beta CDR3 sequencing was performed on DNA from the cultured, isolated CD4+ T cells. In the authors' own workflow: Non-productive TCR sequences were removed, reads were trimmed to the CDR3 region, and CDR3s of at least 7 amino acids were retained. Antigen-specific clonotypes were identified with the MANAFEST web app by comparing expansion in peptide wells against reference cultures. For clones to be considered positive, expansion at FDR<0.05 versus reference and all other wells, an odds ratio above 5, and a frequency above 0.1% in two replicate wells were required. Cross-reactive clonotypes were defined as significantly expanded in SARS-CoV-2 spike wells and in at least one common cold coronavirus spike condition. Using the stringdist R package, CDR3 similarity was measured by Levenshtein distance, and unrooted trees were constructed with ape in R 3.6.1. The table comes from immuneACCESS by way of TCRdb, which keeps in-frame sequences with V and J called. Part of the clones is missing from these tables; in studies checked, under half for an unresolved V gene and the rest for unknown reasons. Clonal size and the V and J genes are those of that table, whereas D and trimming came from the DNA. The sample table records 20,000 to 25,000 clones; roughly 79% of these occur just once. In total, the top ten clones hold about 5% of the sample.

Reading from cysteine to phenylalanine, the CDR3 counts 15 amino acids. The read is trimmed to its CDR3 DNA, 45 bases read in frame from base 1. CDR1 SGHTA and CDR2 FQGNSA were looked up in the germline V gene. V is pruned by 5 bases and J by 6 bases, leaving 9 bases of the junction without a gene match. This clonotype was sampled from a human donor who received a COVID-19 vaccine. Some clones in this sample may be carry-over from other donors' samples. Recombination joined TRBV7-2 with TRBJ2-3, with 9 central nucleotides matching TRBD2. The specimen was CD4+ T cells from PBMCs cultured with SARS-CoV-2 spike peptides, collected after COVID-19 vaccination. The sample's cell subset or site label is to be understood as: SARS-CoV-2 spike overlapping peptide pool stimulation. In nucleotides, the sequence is TGTGCCAGCAGCCCCGGTCCTAGCGGGGCGGATACGCAGTATTTT. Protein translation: CASSPGPSGADTQYF.